The 10 T cell receptor beta chains below come from one sample, sequenced in a study of blood T cell repertoires in COVID-19. The assay was immunoSEQ multiplex PCR, and TCRdb's table has in-frame clones only and misses some. The sample shows 65,000 to 75,000 clones, more than 75% of them seen only once. Sequences were obtained from peripheral blood. These TCRs come from a human donor in a cohort sampled during active COVID-19.

The V call is TRBV20-1, the J call TRBJ2-7, with TRBD2 as a possible D gene (5 bases). The CDR3 length is 11 residues. The ends were cut back, 3 bases at V and 5 bases at J, with 8 bases in the middle. CDR1 is DFQATT, CDR2 SNEGSKA, per germline (reference sequence). The CDR3 reads CSASRGHEQYF. In DNA, the CDR3 is TGCAGTGCTAGCCGCGGGCACGAGCAGTACTTC.

The V gene is TRBV6-5, the J gene TRBJ2-7, with TRBD1 identical over 7 bases. Germline trimming cut 7 bases from V and 4 bases from J; bases unmatched to any gene: 7. Germline CDR1 MNHEY, CDR2 SVGAGI. The CDR3 is 13 amino acids. CDR3 loop: CASTNPGGYEQYF. In DNA form, the CDR3 reads TGTGCCAGCACCAATCCAGGGGGATACGAGCAGTACTTC.

This sequence joins TRBV7-3 and TRBJ2-3; 10 nucleotides align to TRBD2. Losses at the gene ends were 0 bases for V and 2 bases for J; bases not matched to a gene: 8. Germline V gene data show CDR1 as SGHTA and CDR2 as FQGTGA. There are 18 residues in the CDR3. As DNA, the CDR3 is TGTGCCAGCAGCTTAACGCTAACTAGCGGGACTCACACAGATACGCAGTATTTT. Translated: CASSLTLTSGTHTDTQYF.

CDR3 loop: CASSSAVMLGRSPGELFF. The CDR3 DNA sequence: TGTGCCAGCAGCTCGGCCGTTATGTTAGGGAGATCCCCCGGGGAGCTGTTTTTT. The chain joins TRBV6-2 or TRBV6-3 to TRBJ2-2; D is possibly TRBD2 (5 bases). The CDR3 totals 18 residues. V was cut by 6 bases and J by 6 bases, with 26 bases left in between. Per the germline V gene, CDR1 is MNHEY and CDR2 is SVGEGT.

This clone was seen more than once but under ten times. V usage is TRBV9 and J usage is TRBJ2-2; 8 nucleotides line up with TRBD1. CDR1 is SGDLS, CDR2 YYNGEE, per germline. V lost 5 bases, J lost 3 bases, and 9 bases stayed unmatched. The CDR3 consists of 16 residues. The CDR3: CASSETGGVYTGELFF. CDR3 sequence (DNA): TGTGCCAGCAGTGAAACAGGGGGAGTTTACACCGGGGAGCTGTTTTTT.

This rearrangement joins TRBV28 to TRBJ1-4; 10 bases are a match to TRBD1. Trimming cost V 3 bases and J 7 bases; bases outside gene matches: 14. CDR3 length: 18 residues. Germline V gives CDR1 MDHEN, CDR2 SYDVKM. CDR3 in DNA: TGTGCCAGCAGTTTTTGGGGACAGGGGAAGCGTTCGGGTGAAAAACTGTTTTTT. Its translation is CASSFWGQGKRSGEKLFF.

This clone came up a few times. The chain carries TRBV7-2 and TRBJ1-5; D gene unclear. Germline V gives CDR1 SGHTA, CDR2 FQGNSA. Trimming shortened V by 1 base and J by 7 bases, and 14 bases separated the two germline ends. The CDR3 is 15 amino acids. The DNA for the CDR3 is TGTGCCAGCAGCTTAGAGTACAGACCAGACCAGCCCCAGCATTTT. Translated, it gives CASSLEYRPDQPQHF. The full variable domain, in which reference TRBV7-2 and TRBJ1-5 provide the parts outside the CDR3, is GAGVSQSPSNKVTEKGKDVELRCDPISGHTALYWYRQSLGQGLEFLIYFQGNSAPDKSGLPSDRFSAERTGGSVSTLTIQRTQQEDSAVYLCASSLEYRPDQPQHFGDGTRLSIL.

The V gene is TRBV3-1 (or the pseudogene TRBV3-2), the J gene TRBJ2-7; 13 nucleotides line up with TRBD2. Losses at the gene ends were 1 base for V and 4 bases for J; bases not matched to a gene: 1. Per germline, CDR1 LGHDT and CDR2 YNNKEL (reference sequence). CDR3 length: 15 residues. The CDR3 is CASSQGTSGRYEQYV. CDR3 bases: TGTGCCAGCAGCCAAGGGACTAGCGGGAGATACGAGCAGTACGTC.

This chain connects TRBV19 to TRBJ2-1; D may be TRBD1 (6 bases). CDR3 length equals 15 residues. Between the trimmed V and J ends, which lost 3 bases and 1 base, there was a span of 10 bases. In germline, CDR1 is LNHDA, CDR2 SQIVND (reference sequence). CDR3 nucleotide sequence: TGTGCCAGTAGTATGGGGGCAGCATCCTACAATGAGCAGTTCTTC. Encoded protein: CASSMGAASYNEQFF.

This rearrangement joins TRBV15 to TRBJ2-1, with 7 positions matching TRBD1. The CDR3 is 15 amino acids. CDR1 and CDR2 (germline): LNHNV, YYDKDF (reference sequence). V shed 1 base, J shed 7 bases, and the junction held 7 bases outside the gene matches. DNA for the CDR3: TGTGCCACCAGCAGAGCCGGGACAGAGAGAAATGAGCAGTTCTTC. Encoded protein: CATSRAGTERNEQFF.